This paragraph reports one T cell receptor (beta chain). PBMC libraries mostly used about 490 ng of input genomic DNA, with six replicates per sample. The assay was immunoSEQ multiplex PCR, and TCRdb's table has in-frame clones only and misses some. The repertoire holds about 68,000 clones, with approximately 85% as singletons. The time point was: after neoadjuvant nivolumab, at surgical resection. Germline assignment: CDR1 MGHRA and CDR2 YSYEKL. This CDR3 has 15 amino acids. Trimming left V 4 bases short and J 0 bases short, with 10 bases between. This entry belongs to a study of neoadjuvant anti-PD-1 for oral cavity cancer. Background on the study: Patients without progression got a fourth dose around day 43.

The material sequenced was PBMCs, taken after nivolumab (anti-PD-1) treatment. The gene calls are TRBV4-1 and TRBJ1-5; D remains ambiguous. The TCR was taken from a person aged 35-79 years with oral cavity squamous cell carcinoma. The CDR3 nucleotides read TGCGCCAGCAGCCTTTTGGTGCATAGCAATCAGCCCCAGCATTTT. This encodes CASSLLVHSNQPQHF.